Sequencing of this T cell receptor (beta chain) was carried out in a study of cytomegalovirus exposure and HLA in healthy donors. The PCR had 60 Vbeta and 13 Jbeta primers. Clones were read by immunoSEQ multiplex PCR, and TCRdb kept only the in-frame ones, dropping some. The sample holds 100,000 to 150,000 clones. The CDR3 is 16 residues long. The V gene's germline CDR1 is SGHDT and CDR2 YYEEEE. Losses at the gene ends were 4 bases for V and 3 bases for J; bases not matched to a gene: 8. The receptor's source is a woman between 40 and 55 years old in good health and CMV-seropositive. The V gene is TRBV5-6, the J gene TRBJ2-1, with TRBD1 matching 9 bases. Source material: PBMCs. For the CDR3, the DNA is TGTGCCAGCAGCAGAGGAACAGGGGGCTTCTACAATGAGCAGTTCTTC. It specifies CASSRGTGGFYNEQFF.